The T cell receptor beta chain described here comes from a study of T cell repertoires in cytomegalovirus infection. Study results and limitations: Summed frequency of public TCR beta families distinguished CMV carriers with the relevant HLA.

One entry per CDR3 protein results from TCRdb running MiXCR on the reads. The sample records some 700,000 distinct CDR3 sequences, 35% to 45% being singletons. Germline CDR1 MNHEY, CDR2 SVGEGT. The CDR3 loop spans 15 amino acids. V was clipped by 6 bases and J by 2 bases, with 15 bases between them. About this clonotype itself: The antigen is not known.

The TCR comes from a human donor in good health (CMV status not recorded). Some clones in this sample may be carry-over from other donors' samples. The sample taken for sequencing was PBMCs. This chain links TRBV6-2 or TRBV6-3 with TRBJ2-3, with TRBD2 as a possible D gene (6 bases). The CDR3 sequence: CASRHIRGNTDTQYF. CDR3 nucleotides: TGTGCCAGCAGACATATACGGGGGAACACAGATACGCAGTATTTT.